The present TCR beta chain was sequenced within a study of low-dose radiotherapy and immunotherapy resistance in tumors (dated by TCRdb to 2022 to 2024). Background for the entire study: Patients in Cohort 1 were given 0.5 Gy per fraction every 2 weeks, and the prescribed total PTV dose was 6.5 Gy. Cohort 2 received 1 Gy per fraction every two weeks, with a total of 13 Gy over 26 weeks. Patients were given nivolumab as a 240 mg flat dose every two weeks and ipilimumab at 1 mg/kg every six weeks, with both drugs delivered intravenously. Every two weeks, patients got intravenous cyclophosphamide at 200 mg/m2, given one day ahead of each radiation and immunotherapy administration. Starting on cycle 1 day 1, patients took 300 mg of aspirin by mouth once a day for four cycles. Trial participants were not randomized into treatment groups. The translational analysis covered eight patients: three from the first dose cohort and the first five from the second dose cohort.

Sequencer: Illumina HiSeq 2500. First-strand cDNA was synthesized with Superscript III and a set of TRAV- and TRBV-specific primers, covering both TCRalpha and TCRbeta chains. TCRs were amplified with Phusion for about 21 PCR cycles, with a constant-region primer paired with the adapter attached to the V primers. The isolated mRNA was amplified using the MessageAmp II aRNA Amplification Kit, with in vitro transcription performed for about 16 hours at 37 degrees C. mRNA for TCR sequencing was isolated with the Dynabeads mRNA DIRECT Purification Kit. Indexed Illumina adapters were added in a second Phusion PCR of 20 to 25 cycles, after which AMPure XP beads were used to purify the products. The study's processing was this. Using custom Perl scripts, TCR sequences encoding the same protein were pooled, out-of-frame sequences were removed, and the abundance of each clonotype was computed. Any TCR sequence backed by just one read was left out of the analysis. Repertoire metrics included Shannon entropy, Gini index, clonality, richness, and frequency of TCRs shared between repertoires. TCRdb reworked the public reads: Q25 trimming with fastp, MiXCR clone assembly, productive beta chains retained. Rows are combined by CDR3 protein, so each entry shows the most common genes and DNA. None of the V and J calls come from the authors' own analysis; TCRdb made them. The sample table shows about 64,000 distinct CDR3 sequences, and around 27% are seen once. The biggest ten clones account for 6.5% to 8% of the sample.

The meaning of the sample's time point label: before trial treatment. The donors took part in RACIN, a single-arm, phase I, dose-escalation trial that combined nivolumab, ipilimumab, aspirin, low-dose cyclophosphamide and low-dose radiotherapy. To be eligible, a patient needed to have an advanced solid tumor that was TIL-negative. CDR1 and CDR2 are read off the germline V gene (reference sequence) as DFQATT and SNEGSKA. Trimming costs V 1 base and J 11 bases, and their ends lie 20 bases apart. CDR3 length: 14 amino acids, cysteine to phenylalanine. Left in the record is the CDR3 DNA by itself, 42 bases read in frame from the first base. The table lists this clonotype with many counts. Its antigen is currently not known. No base qualities exist here, and no much larger clone lies one base off it.

Rearrangement joined TRBV20-1 to TRBJ1-1; the D segment cannot be called with confidence. Sample: PBMCs, taken before treatment. The receptor was isolated from a male donor with rectosigmoid adenocarcinoma. The nucleotides are TGCAGTGCTAGAGGGTGGGGTGGCGAAATGCATGCTTTCTTT. This codes for CSARGWGGEMHAFF.